This T cell receptor (beta chain) is drawn from a study of control samples from healthy donors and cancer patients. This table comes from immunoSEQ multiplex PCR, and its TCRdb copy is limited to in-frame clones, with some not included. The profile shows some 150,000 clones, 90% to 95% of them singletons. Trimming at V came to 3 bases and at J to 2 bases, leaving 4 bases not matched to a gene. CDR1 DFQATT and CDR2 SNEGSKA come from the germline V gene (reference sequence). The CDR3 length is 14 residues. The material sequenced was PBMCs. The origin of this receptor is a man in his 60s with colorectal cancer. The rearrangement uses TRBV20-1 and TRBJ2-5, with TRBD2 matching over 9 bases. The CDR3 DNA reads TGCAGTGCTAGTCTGACTAGCGGACAAGAGACCCAGTACTTC. It specifies CSASLTSGQETQYF.